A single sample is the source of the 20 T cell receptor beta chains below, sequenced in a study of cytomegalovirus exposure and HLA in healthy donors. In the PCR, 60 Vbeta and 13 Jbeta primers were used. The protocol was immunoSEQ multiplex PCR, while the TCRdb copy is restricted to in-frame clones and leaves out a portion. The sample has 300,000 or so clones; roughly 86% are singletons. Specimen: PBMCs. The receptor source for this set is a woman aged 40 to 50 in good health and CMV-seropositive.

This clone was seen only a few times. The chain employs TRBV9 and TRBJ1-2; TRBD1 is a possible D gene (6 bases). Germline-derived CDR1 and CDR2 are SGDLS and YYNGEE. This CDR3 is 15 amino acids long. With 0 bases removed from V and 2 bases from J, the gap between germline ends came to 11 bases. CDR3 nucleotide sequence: TGTGCCAGCAGCGTAGACGGACAGAGAAACTATGGCTACACCTTC. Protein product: CASSVDGQRNYGYTF.

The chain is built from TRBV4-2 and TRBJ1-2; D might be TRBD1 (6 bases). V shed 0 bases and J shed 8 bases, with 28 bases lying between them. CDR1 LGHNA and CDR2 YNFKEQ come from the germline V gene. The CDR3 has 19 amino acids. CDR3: CASSQESGRGLGIWGGYTF. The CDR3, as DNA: TGTGCCAGCAGCCAAGAGTCAGGAAGGGGGTTAGGAATATGGGGCGGCTACACCTTC.

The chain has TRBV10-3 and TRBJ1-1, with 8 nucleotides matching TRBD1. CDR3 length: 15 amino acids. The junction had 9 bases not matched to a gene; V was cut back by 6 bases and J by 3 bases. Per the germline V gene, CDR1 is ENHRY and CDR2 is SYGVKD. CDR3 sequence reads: CAIRFVMGQDTEAFF. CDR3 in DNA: TGTGCCATCAGGTTTGTTATGGGACAGGACACTGAAGCTTTCTTT.

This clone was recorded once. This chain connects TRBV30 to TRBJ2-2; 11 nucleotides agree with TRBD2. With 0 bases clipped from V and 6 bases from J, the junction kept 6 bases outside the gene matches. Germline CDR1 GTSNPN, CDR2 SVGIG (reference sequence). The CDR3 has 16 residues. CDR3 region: CAWSVGLAGGPGELFF. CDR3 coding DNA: TGTGCCTGGAGTGTAGGCCTAGCGGGAGGACCCGGGGAGCTGTTTTTT.

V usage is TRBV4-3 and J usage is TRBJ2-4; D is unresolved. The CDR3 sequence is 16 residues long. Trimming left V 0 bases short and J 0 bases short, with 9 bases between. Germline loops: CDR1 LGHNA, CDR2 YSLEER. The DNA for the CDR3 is TGCGCCAGCAGCCAAGAAGTACTACTAGCCAAAAACATTCAGTACTTC. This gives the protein CASSQEVLLAKNIQYF.

CDR3 nucleotide sequence: TGTGCCAGCAGCCCTCACCCTGGGGGGGGAGTGGGGCTGTTTTTT. Its translation: CASSPHPGGGVGLFF. This chain joins TRBV9 and TRBJ1-4; D perhaps matches TRBD1 (5 bases). Germline CDR1 reads SGDLS; CDR2 reads YYNGEE. The germline V and J ends were trimmed by 4 bases and 14 bases, with 24 bases remaining between them. This CDR3 spans 15 amino acids.

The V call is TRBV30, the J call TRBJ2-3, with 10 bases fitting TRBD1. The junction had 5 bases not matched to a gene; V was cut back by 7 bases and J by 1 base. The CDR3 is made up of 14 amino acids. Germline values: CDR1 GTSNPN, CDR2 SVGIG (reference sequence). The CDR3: CASPGTGGTDTQYF. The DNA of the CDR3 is TGTGCCTCCCCCGGGACAGGGGGCACAGATACGCAGTATTTT. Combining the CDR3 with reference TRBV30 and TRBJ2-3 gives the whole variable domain SQTIHQWPATLVQPVGSPLSLECTVEGTSNPNLYWYRQAAGRGLQLLFYSVGIGQISSEVPQNLSASRPQDRQFILSSKKLLLSDSGFYLCASPGTGGTDTQYFGPGTRLTVL.

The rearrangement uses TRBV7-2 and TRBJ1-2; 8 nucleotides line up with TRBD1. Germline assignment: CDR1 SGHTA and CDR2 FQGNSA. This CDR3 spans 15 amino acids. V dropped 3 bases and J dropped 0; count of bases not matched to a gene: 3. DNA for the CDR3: TGTGCCAGCAGCTTCACAGGGGGGACTAACTATGGCTACACCTTC. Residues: CASSFTGGTNYGYTF. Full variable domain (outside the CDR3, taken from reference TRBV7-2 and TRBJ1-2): GAGVSQSPSNKVTEKGKDVELRCDPISGHTALYWYRQSLGQGLEFLIYFQGNSAPDKSGLPSDRFSAERTGGSVSTLTIQRTQQEDSAVYLCASSFTGGTNYGYTFGSGTRLTVV.

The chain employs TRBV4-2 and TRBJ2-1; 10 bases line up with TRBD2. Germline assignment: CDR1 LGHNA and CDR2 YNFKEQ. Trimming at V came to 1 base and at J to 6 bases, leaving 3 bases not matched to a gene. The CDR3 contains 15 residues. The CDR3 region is CASSQVTSGFNEQFF. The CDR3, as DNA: TGTGCCAGCAGCCAAGTGACTAGCGGGTTCAATGAGCAGTTCTTC.

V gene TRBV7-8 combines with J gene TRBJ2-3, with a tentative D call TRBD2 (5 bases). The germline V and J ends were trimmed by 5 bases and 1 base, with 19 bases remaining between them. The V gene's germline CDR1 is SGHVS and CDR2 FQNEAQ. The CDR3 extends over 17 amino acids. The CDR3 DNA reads TGTGCCAGCAGCCCTGGGCGGGTCGGCGATGGCACAGATACGCAGTATTTT. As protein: CASSPGRVGDGTDTQYF.

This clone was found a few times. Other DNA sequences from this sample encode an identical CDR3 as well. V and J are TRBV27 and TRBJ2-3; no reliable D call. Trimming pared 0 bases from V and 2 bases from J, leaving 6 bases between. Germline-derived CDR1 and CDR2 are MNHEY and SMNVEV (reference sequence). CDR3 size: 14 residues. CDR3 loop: CASSLSAPTDTQYF. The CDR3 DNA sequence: TGTGCCAGCAGTTTATCGGCCCCCACAGATACGCAGTATTTT.

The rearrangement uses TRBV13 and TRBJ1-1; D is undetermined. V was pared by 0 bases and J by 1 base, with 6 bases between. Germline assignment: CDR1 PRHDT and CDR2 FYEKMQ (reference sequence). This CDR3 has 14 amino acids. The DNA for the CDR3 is TGTGCCAGCAGCTTAGGCCCGCGGAACACTGAAGCTTTCTTT. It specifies CASSLGPRNTEAFF.

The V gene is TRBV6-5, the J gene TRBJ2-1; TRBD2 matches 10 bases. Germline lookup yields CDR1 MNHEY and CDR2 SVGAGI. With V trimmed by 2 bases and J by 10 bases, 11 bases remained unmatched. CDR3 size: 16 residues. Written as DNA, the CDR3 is TGTGCCAGCAGTTACCGGGCTAGCGGGAGTGAGAGGGAGCAGTTCTTC. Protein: CASSYRASGSEREQFF.

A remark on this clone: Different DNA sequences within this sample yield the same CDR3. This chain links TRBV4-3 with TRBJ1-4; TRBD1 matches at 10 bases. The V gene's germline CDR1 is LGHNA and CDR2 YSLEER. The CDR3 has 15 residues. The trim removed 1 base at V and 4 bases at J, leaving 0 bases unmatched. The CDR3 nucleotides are TGCGCCAGCAGCCAAGGGGACAGGGGTAATGAAAAACTGTTTTTT. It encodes CASSQGDRGNEKLFF.

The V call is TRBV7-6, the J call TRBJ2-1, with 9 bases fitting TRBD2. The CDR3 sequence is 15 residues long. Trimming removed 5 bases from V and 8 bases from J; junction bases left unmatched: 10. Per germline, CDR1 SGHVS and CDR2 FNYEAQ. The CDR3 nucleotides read TGTGCCAGCAGCCCCGCTAGCGGGAATTGGTATGAGCAGTTCTTC. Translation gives CASSPASGNWYEQFF.

CDR3 in DNA: TGTGCCAGCAGTCGCTCTATCGACGAGCAGTACTTC. It is translated as CASSRSIDEQYF. The chain couples TRBV28 to TRBJ2-7; D is ambiguous. Germline CDR1 is MDHEN and CDR2 is SYDVKM. V shed 5 bases and J shed 5 bases, with 10 bases lying between them. The CDR3 totals 12 residues. Combining the CDR3 with reference TRBV28 and TRBJ2-7 gives the whole variable domain DVKVTQSSRYLVKRTGEKVFLECVQDMDHENMFWYRQDPGLGLRLIYFSYDVKMKEKGDIPEGYSVSREKKERFSLILESASTNQTSMYLCASSRSIDEQYFGPGTRLTVT.

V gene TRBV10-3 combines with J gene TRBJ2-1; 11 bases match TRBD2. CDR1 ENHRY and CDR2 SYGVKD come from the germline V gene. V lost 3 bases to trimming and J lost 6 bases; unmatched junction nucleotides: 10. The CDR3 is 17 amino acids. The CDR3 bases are TGTGCCATCAGTGAAGGGCCAAGTAGCGGGAGGGCCAATGAGCAGTTCTTC. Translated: CAISEGPSSGRANEQFF.

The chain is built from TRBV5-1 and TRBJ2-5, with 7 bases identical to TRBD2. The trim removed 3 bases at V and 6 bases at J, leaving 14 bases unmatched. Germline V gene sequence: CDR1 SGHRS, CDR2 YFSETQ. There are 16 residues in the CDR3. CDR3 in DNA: TGCGCCAGCAGCTCCGACTTTGGCGGGAGTTTAAAGACCCAGTACTTC. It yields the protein CASSSDFGGSLKTQYF.

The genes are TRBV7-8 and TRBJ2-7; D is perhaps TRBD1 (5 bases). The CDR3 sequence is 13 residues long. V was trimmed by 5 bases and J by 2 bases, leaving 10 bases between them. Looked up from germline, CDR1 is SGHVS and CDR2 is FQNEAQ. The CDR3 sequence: CASSLDRTYEQYF. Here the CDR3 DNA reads TGTGCCAGCAGCCTTGACAGAACCTACGAGCAGTACTTC.

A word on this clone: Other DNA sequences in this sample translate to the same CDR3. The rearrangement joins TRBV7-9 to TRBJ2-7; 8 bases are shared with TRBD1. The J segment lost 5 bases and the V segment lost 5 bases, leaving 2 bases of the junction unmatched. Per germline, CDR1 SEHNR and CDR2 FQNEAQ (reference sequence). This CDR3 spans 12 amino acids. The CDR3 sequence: CASSLTGDEQYF. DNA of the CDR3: TGTGCCAGCAGCCTGACAGGGGACGAGCAGTACTTC.